The present T cell receptor (beta chain) was sequenced within a study of beta chain features in type 1 diabetes. Regarding the study as a whole: Type 1 diabetes patients had TCRB CDR3s that were shorter (moderately but significantly so) in all four CD4+ subsets.

Heparinised blood was drawn once per donor, averaging roughly 120 mL. CD4+ naive, central memory, regulatory and stem cell-like memory subsets were isolated by sorting on CD45RO/CCR7/CD25/CD127/CD95/CD27. V lost 4 bases, J lost 0 bases, and 17 bases stayed unmatched. CDR3 length: 20 residues. Germline assignment: CDR1 SGDLS and CDR2 YYNGEE. With respect to this clone: As yet, its antigen is unknown.

Expressed TCRB transcripts were sequenced because the entire RNA isolate underwent reverse transcription. The repertoire was sequenced with immunoSEQ multiplex PCR; TCRdb's copy has only in-frame clones and lacks some. The sample includes under 250,000 clones, 13% to 15% of them seen just once. This sequence originates from a woman in her forties in good health. Material for sequencing was naive CD4+ T cells from blood. The chain couples TRBV9 to TRBJ2-5; 11 bases line up with TRBD2. DNA for the CDR3: TGTGCCAGCAGCATTAGTCTCCCCACCCTAGCGGGGGGTAACCAAGAGACCCAGTACTTC. This encodes CASSISLPTLAGGNQETQYF.